This note documents a single T cell receptor (beta chain) sequence. The germline gives CDR1 GTSNPN, CDR2 SVGIG (reference sequence). V shed 8 bases and J shed 4 bases, with 20 bases lying between them. CDR3 length equals 14 residues. Assay used: immunoSEQ multiplex PCR; TCRdb lists only in-frame clones, some missing. The repertoire holds roughly 69,000 clones, approximately 90% seen once, with almost 1.5% in the top ten. The data were taken from a study of T cell changes during pregnancy in multiple sclerosis. The gene calls are TRBV30 and TRBJ1-2, with D perhaps TRBD1 (5 bases). Sequences were derived from peripheral blood, sampled in the second trimester of pregnancy. The sequence was collected from a female donor with multiple sclerosis, enrolled in a pregnancy study. The chain's CDR3 is CARTPQQESYGYTF. The CDR3 DNA reads as TGTGCCCGAACCCCCCAACAGGAATCCTATGGCTACACCTTC.